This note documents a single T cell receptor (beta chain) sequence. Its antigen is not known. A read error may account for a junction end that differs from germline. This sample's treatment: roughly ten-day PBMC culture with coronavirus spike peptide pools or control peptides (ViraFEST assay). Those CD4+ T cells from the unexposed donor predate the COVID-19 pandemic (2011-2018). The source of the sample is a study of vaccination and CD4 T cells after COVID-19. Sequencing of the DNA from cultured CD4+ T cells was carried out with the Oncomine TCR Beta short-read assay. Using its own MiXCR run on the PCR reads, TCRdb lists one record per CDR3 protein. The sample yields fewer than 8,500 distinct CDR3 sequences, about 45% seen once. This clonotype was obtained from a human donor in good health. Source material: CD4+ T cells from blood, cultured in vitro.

The CDR3 sequence: CSARSGGHF. Here the CDR3 DNA reads TGCAGTGCTAGGTCGGGGGGACATTTT. The chain couples TRBV20-1 to TRBJ2-3; 7 bases line up with TRBD2. Germline CDR1 is DFQATT and CDR2 is SNEGSKA (reference sequence). This CDR3 comprises 9 residues.